Given below is one T cell receptor (beta chain) in context. The data are from a study of blood T cell repertoires in COVID-19. Study-wide background: PBMCs, B-cell-depleted T cells, or T cells were the source of the cDNA or gDNA that made up the material.

Clones were read by immunoSEQ multiplex PCR, and TCRdb kept only the in-frame ones, dropping some. The profile shows over 70,000 clones, roughly three quarters of them singletons. This CDR3 region has 13 residues. V was pared by 6 bases and J by 3 bases, with 2 bases of the junction left unmatched. Looked up from germline, CDR1 is MDHEN and CDR2 is SYDVKM. The rearrangement joins TRBV28 to TRBJ1-1; 9 nucleotides line up with TRBD1. This sequence was found in a man aged 70 or older with COVID-19, enrolled during active disease. The sample was peripheral blood. For the CDR3, the DNA is TGTGCCAGCAGACGACAGGGGGACACTGAAGCTTTCTTT. It yields the protein CASRRQGDTEAFF.